Listed below are T cell receptor beta chains from one sample, sequenced in a study of CD8+CD57+ T cells in acquired aplastic anemia. TCRdb reprocessed the reads via MiXCR and lists one record per CDR3 protein. The sample carries about 190,000 distinct CDR3 sequences, approximately 48% recorded once. Sequencing input: sorted CD4+, CD8+, or CD8+CD57+ T cells (not recorded which) from PBMCs. All receptors come from a human donor with aplastic anemia. CDR3s include the opening cysteine and the closing phenylalanine or tryptophan. The D gene is left open where the match is weak. Rows may omit the clone size; those that give it use once, few, many or a size class.

v_gene	j_gene	d_gene	abundance	CDR3nt	CDR3aa
TRBV25-1	TRBJ2-7	NA	few	TGTGCCAGCAGTGAATCTAGGACGGGTACGAAGCAGTACTTC	CASSESRTGTKQYF
TRBV24-1	TRBJ1-2	TRBD1	NA	TGTGCCACCAGTGATTCCAAGAAGGGGACAGACTATGGCTACACCTTC	CATSDSKKGTDYGYTF
TRBV3-1	TRBJ1-1	NA	NA	TGTGCCAGCAGCCAAGACAGGGGCACTGAAGCTTTCTTT	CASSQDRGTEAFF
TRBV5-4	TRBJ2-7	TRBD2	many	TGTGCCAGCAGCTTGGACGGACTAGCGGGAGGTTCAGGGGAGCAGTACTTC	CASSLDGLAGGSGEQYF
TRBV10-3	TRBJ1-5	NA	NA	TGTGCCATCAGTGCATCGCAGTTCTATAGCAATCAGCCCCAGCATTTT	CAISASQFYSNQPQHF
TRBV20-1	TRBJ1-6	NA	few	TGCAGTGGGAGTAGCTCCTATAATTCACCCCTCCACTTT	CSGSSSYNSPLHF
TRBV29-1	TRBJ2-5	NA	NA	TGCAGCATCTCCGGGAACCAAGAGACCCAGTACTTC	CSISGNQETQYF
TRBV9	TRBJ2-5	TRBD2	NA	TGTGCCAGCAGCGCGCGGGGGGCAAGGGAAGAGACCCAGTACTTC	CASSARGAREETQYF
TRBV7-2	TRBJ2-5	NA	many	TGTGCCAGCAGCTTACGAGGGCAGAGTCAAGAGACCCAGTACTTC	CASSLRGQSQETQYF
TRBV6-2/TRBV6-3	TRBJ2-2	NA	NA	TGTGCCAGCATGGGGGGACTTACCGGGGAGCTGTTTTTT	CASMGGLTGELFF
TRBV11-2	TRBJ1-2	TRBD1	few	TGTGCCAGCAGCTCCATGTACCGGGACAGGGAGGCCCACTATGGCTACACCTTC	CASSSMYRDREAHYGYTF
TRBV20-1	TRBJ2-1	NA	many	TGCAGTGCTAGAGATCCGGGAGTTAGCGATCCGTTCTTC	CSARDPGVSDPFF
TRBV5-6	TRBJ1-6	NA	many	TGTGCCAGCAGCTTGAGGACGTCCTTAAAGCCCCTCCACTTT	CASSLRTSLKPLHF
TRBV18	TRBJ1-1	TRBD1	NA	TGTGCCAGCTCACAAGGACAGGGCCGCATGAACACTGAAGCTTTCTTT	CASSQGQGRMNTEAFF
TRBV5-5	TRBJ2-2	NA	NA	TGTGCCAGCAGCCACCATCGGGGTCCCGGGGGGCTGTTTTTT	CASSHHRGPGGLFF
TRBV24-1	TRBJ2-5	TRBD1	NA	TGTGCCACCAGTGACTCGACAGGGCCACAAGGGACCCAGTACTTC	CATSDSTGPQGTQYF
TRBV7-9	TRBJ1-2	TRBD1	many	TGTGCCAGCAGCTTCCTACAGGGACAGTCATATGGCTACACCTTC	CASSFLQGQSYGYTF
TRBV10-1	TRBJ2-5	NA	NA	TGCGCCAGCAGTGAGGAGAGGGGAAACCAAGAGACCCAGTACTTC	CASSEERGNQETQYF
TRBV19	TRBJ2-7	NA	NA	TGTGCCAGTAGTATAGTTTTCCAAGGAGCCACTAGATGGTACTTC	CASSIVFQGATRWYF
TRBV19	TRBJ2-7	NA	many	TGTGCCAGTAGCCTCGGACTGTTCTACGAGCAGTACTTC	CASSLGLFYEQYF
TRBV14	TRBJ2-2	NA	many	TGTGCCAGCAGCGAATTAAGTACCGGGGAGCTGTTTTTT	CASSELSTGELFF
TRBV7-6	TRBJ2-7	NA	NA	TGTGCCAGCTCCATAGCAGGCAGCGAGCAGTACTTC	CASSIAGSEQYF
TRBV7-2	TRBJ2-1	NA	many	TGTGCCAGCAGCCCCCGGCGGGTGGGTGAGCAGTTCTTC	CASSPRRVGEQFF
TRBV4-1	TRBJ2-2	NA	many	TGCGCCAGCAGCCGATTTCAGGACAGAGAGCTGTTTTTT	CASSRFQDRELFF
TRBV29-1	TRBJ2-1	TRBD1	once	TGCAGCGTCGGGACAGGGGTTTACAATGAGCAGTTCTTC	CSVGTGVYNEQFF
TRBV13	TRBJ2-2	TRBD2	NA	TGTGCCAGCAGCCCGAATAACCACGGACTAGCGGGAAGGGGCACCGGGGAGCTGTTTTTT	CASSPNNHGLAGRGTGELFF
TRBV5-1	TRBJ1-1	NA	NA	TGCGCCAGCAGCTTGGGGGTCCTCATGAACACTGAAGCTTTCTTT	CASSLGVLMNTEAFF
TRBV9	TRBJ2-5	TRBD2	NA	TGTGCCAGCAGCGTAGCTACGGGGCTAGCGGGAGTCGAGACCCAGTACTTC	CASSVATGLAGVETQYF
TRBV12-3/TRBV12-4	TRBJ2-1	NA	many	TGTGCCAGCAGTTTTTACTCATATGAGCAGTTCTTC	CASSFYSYEQFF
TRBV6-1	TRBJ2-7	TRBD2	NA	TGTGCCAGCAGTGACGGGGGGATTGCCTACGAGCAGTACTTC	CASSDGGIAYEQYF
TRBV10-3	TRBJ1-1	NA	NA	TGTGCCAGCAGTTTTGAGGGCTACGAAGCTTTCTTT	CASSFEGYEAFF
TRBV5-1	TRBJ2-6	TRBD2	NA	TGCGCCAGCAGCCAGGAAAGGCCTCTAGCGGGGGCACTCCCTGGGGCCAACGTCCTGACTTTC	CASSQERPLAGALPGANVLTF
TRBV4-2	TRBJ2-3	NA	many	TGTGCCAGCAGCATATCGTACAACTTCTGGGCAGATACGCAGTATTTT	CASSISYNFWADTQYF
TRBV9	TRBJ2-7	TRBD2	many	TGTGCCAGCAGCCCACTAGCGGAGAGCTCCTACGAGCAGTACTTC	CASSPLAESSYEQYF
TRBV18	TRBJ1-5	TRBD1	few	TGTGCCAGCTCACCGACAGGGGACCAGCCCCAGCATTTT	CASSPTGDQPQHF
TRBV4-1	TRBJ2-7	NA	many	TGCGCCAGCAGCCAAGAACCGGGGGCCTACGAGCAGTACTTC	CASSQEPGAYEQYF
TRBV12-3/TRBV12-4	TRBJ1-5	TRBD1	NA	TGTGCCAGCAGTCCTTGGGGACAGGGTAGTCAGCCCCAGCATTTT	CASSPWGQGSQPQHF
TRBV5-1	TRBJ2-7	NA	NA	TGCGCCAGCAGCATCCGGGACGGGAGCTCCTACGAGCAGTACTTC	CASSIRDGSSYEQYF
TRBV10-3	TRBJ2-7	TRBD1	NA	TGTGCCACCCTCGGACAGGGGTATTACGAGCAGTACTTC	CATLGQGYYEQYF
TRBV7-8	TRBJ2-7	TRBD2	NA	TGTGCCAGCAGCTTTTCCGGGACTAGTGTCTACGAGCAGTACTTC	CASSFSGTSVYEQYF
TRBV5-1	TRBJ1-2	TRBD1	many	TGCGCCAGCAGCTTGAACCAGGACAGGGCTAACTATGGCTACACCTTC	CASSLNQDRANYGYTF
TRBV5-1	TRBJ1-2	NA	NA	TGCGCCAGCAGCTTCGGGTACGCCACGACCGATGGCTACACCTTC	CASSFGYATTDGYTF
TRBV20-1	TRBJ2-3	NA	many	TGCAGTGCTAGAGATCCGGCGGGATTCGCAGATACGCAGTATTTT	CSARDPAGFADTQYF
TRBV7-8	TRBJ2-5	NA	many	TGTGCCAGCAGCTTAGCGCTCGAGGAGACCCAGTACTTC	CASSLALEETQYF
TRBV20-1	TRBJ1-1	NA	NA	TGCAGTGTCTCGGACAAGCTAGAAGCTTTCTTT	CSVSDKLEAFF
TRBV7-3	TRBJ2-2	NA	NA	TGTGCCAGCAGCTTAAGCAGCACCGGGGAGCTGTTTTTT	CASSLSSTGELFF
TRBV2	TRBJ1-5	NA	many	TGTGCCAGCAATGGGGGGGGATGGCAGCCCCAGCATTTT	CASNGGGWQPQHF
TRBV13	TRBJ2-7	NA	once	TGTGCCAGCAGCTTACCCCGCCGACAGCTTCACGAGCAGTACTTC	CASSLPRRQLHEQYF
TRBV6-5	TRBJ1-2	NA	NA	TGTGCCAGCAGTTTAGATGACGTAAGGAGGGACGGCTACACCTTC	CASSLDDVRRDGYTF
TRBV6-1	TRBJ1-2	NA	many	TGTGCCACCGAAGATCTTCTCCGGAACTATGGCTACACCTTC	CATEDLLRNYGYTF
TRBV24-1	TRBJ2-1	NA	many	TGTGCCACCAGTGAGGCTCAGGGCCGCTACAATGAGCAGTTCTTC	CATSEAQGRYNEQFF
TRBV29-1	TRBJ2-7	NA	NA	TGCAGCGTCCTTACAGGCTTCTACGAGCAGTACTTC	CSVLTGFYEQYF
TRBV14	TRBJ2-5	NA	NA	TGTGCCAGCAGCCACCGAGGGTTCGGCGAGACCCAGTACTTC	CASSHRGFGETQYF
TRBV10-3	TRBJ2-7	TRBD2	NA	TGTGCCAGCAGTGGCTCCGGGACTACCTACGAGCAGTACTTC	CASSGSGTTYEQYF
TRBV19	TRBJ1-2	NA	NA	TGTGCCAGTAGTAACGCAGGGAACTATGGCTACACCTTC	CASSNAGNYGYTF